This T cell receptor (beta chain) was recovered during a study of beta chain features in type 1 diabetes. In the study overall: Patients were similar to healthy donors in age and gender (as well as in cell yields).

Sequenced material consisted of expressed TCRB transcripts (all of the isolated RNA was reverse transcribed). Here immunoSEQ multiplex PCR was the method, and the copy in TCRdb shows in-frame clones only, minus some. The repertoire holds about 360,000 clones, roughly 12% seen once, with 0.017% in the top ten. Findings and caveats of the study: A greater similarity of naive, central memory and Treg TCRB repertoires was seen among patients than among healthy donors.

Turning to this clone: Its antigen is still unknown.

Deletions cut 2 bases from V and 6 bases from J, with 17 bases between. This CDR3 is 15 amino acids long. Looked up from germline, CDR1 is GTSNPN and CDR2 is SVGIG (reference sequence). Sequencing was performed on naive CD4+ T cells from blood. The clonotype was recovered from a man between 18 and 35 years old in good health. The chain employs TRBV30 and TRBJ1-5; D may be TRBD1 (5 bases). CDR3 protein: CAWSTYRRRGQPQHF. CDR3 nucleotide sequence: TGTGCCTGGAGTACATACCGGAGGAGGGGTCAGCCCCAGCATTTT.